This TCR beta chain was identified in a study of shared clonotypes between healthy human individuals. Only in-frame clones appear in the TCRdb table, and some are missing; sequencing was by immunoSEQ multiplex PCR. The repertoire holds 1.5 million to 2.5 million clones, roughly 94% seen once, with 0.95% to 1.5% in the top ten. Germline V gene data show CDR1 as SSHAT and CDR2 as FNYEAQ (reference sequence). This CDR3 spans 16 amino acids. Cells designated naive CD8 were CD45RO-negative and were positively selected for CCR7, with terminally differentiated effector memory CD45RA+ cells excluded. A remark on this clone: Its matching antigen is unknown. The junction departs from the called germline gene at one end, perhaps through a read error.

Findings and limits, study-wide: All-four-donor shared clonotypes had higher generation probabilities than non-shared clonotypes did.

The sequence came from a man aged 18 to 30 in good health. Input material: naive CD8+ T cells sorted from blood. The rearrangement links TRBV7-7 to TRBJ2-3; perhaps D is TRBD1 or TRBD2 (5 bases each). The CDR3 DNA is TGTGCTAGCAGCTTAGTATCTGGGGACGGCACAGATACGCAGTATTTT. Translating gives CASSLVSGDGTDTQYF.